Each of the 29 T cell receptor beta chains below was sequenced from the same sample in a study of long-term antiretroviral therapy in people with HIV (dated by TCRdb to between 2020 and 2023). The immunoSEQ hsTCRB v3.0 assay was used at survey level resolution to sequence the TRB variable region. In TCRdb, the immuneACCESS table is reduced to in-frame sequences with V and J assigned. These tables do not hold every clone; where another copy was compared, an unresolved V gene accounts for under half, and the others remain unexplained. This sample has fewer than 25,000 clones in its table, and 65% to 90% of those were observed once. Clones ranked in the top ten supply 15% to 20% of the sample. The material sequenced was unsorted PBMCs, taken 1.2 years after starting antiretroviral therapy. The receptor source for this set is a man aged 50-60 years with HIV.

This clone was recorded only once. The V gene is TRBV9, the J gene TRBJ1-4; 9 positions agree with TRBD1. The J segment lost 8 bases and the V segment lost 0 bases, leaving 2 bases of the junction unmatched. The CDR3 has 14 amino acids. The germline V gene encodes CDR1 SGDLS and CDR2 YYNGEE. CDR3 nucleotides: TGTGCCAGCAGCGTAGAGGGACAGGGAGAAAAACTGTTTTTT. This encodes CASSVEGQGEKLFF. The full variable domain, with the rest looked up from reference TRBV9 and TRBJ1-4, is DSGVTQTPKHLITATGQRVTLRCSPRSGDLSVYWYQQSLDQGLQFLIQYYNGEERAKGNILERFSAQQFPDLHSELNLSSLELGDSALYFCASSVEGQGEKLFFGSGTQLSVL.

The chain is built from TRBV28 and TRBJ1-1, with D possibly matching TRBD1 (6 bases). CDR1 is MDHEN and CDR2 is SYDVKM in the germline V gene. The CDR3 is 15 residues long. Deletions cut 8 bases from V and 6 bases from J, with 22 bases between. CDR3 sequence: CASYPSRGSGAEAFF. As DNA, the CDR3 is TGTGCCAGCTATCCCTCAAGGGGGTCAGGAGCTGAAGCTTTCTTT.

V and J are TRBV18 and TRBJ1-4; D is ambiguous. Trimming shortened V by 6 bases and J by 12 bases, and 14 bases separated the two germline ends. CDR3 size: 12 residues. From germline, CDR1 is KGHSH and CDR2 LQKENI. CDR3 nucleotides: TGTGCCAGCTCTACATTCGTTGGGGAACTGTTTTTT. Protein product: CASSTFVGELFF.

The table lists this clone with a count of one. This chain links TRBV5-1 with TRBJ1-2, with D unresolved. With 4 bases removed from V and 4 bases from J, the gap between germline ends came to 14 bases. The CDR3 length is 14 residues. CDR1 SGHRS and CDR2 YFSETQ come from the germline V gene. In nucleotides, the CDR3 is TGCGCCAGCAGCCCCCGTACCGACGGCTATGGCTACACCTTC. The encoded protein is CASSPRTDGYGYTF.

Here the CDR3 reads CASRRQGNEAFF. CDR3 nucleotides: TGTGCCAGCAGACGACAGGGTAATGAAGCTTTCTTT. The chain couples TRBV2 to TRBJ1-1, with 7 bases fitting TRBD1. V shed 6 bases and J 7 bases; nucleotides not matched to a gene: 5. This CDR3 is built from 12 residues. The germline CDR1 and CDR2 sequences are SNHLY and FYNNEI.

The gene calls are TRBV29-1 and TRBJ1-2; 8 bases are shared with TRBD1. CDR1 SQVTM and CDR2 ANQGSEA come from the germline V gene. The CDR3 extends over 13 amino acids. V shed 7 bases, J shed 8 bases, and the junction held 12 bases outside the gene matches. In DNA form, the CDR3 reads TGCAGCGCCCCACGCCAGGGGGCGGGAGGCTACACCTTC. This translates into CSAPRQGAGGYTF.

Concerning this clone: The sample holds other DNA sequences that translate to the same CDR3. The J gene is TRBJ1-5, the V gene TRBV2; unclear D gene. V lost 7 bases and J lost 0, with 7 bases in between. Germline V lookup: CDR1 SNHLY, CDR2 FYNNEI. The CDR3 covers 13 residues. CDR3 nucleotides: TGTGCCAGCAAGAGGGATAGCAATCAGCCCCAGCATTTT. This encodes CASKRDSNQPQHF.

The chain uses TRBV6-1 and TRBJ1-2; D may be TRBD1 (5 bases). The CDR3 is 15 amino acids. V lost 8 bases to trimming and J lost 2 bases, with 18 bases between them. The V gene's germline CDR1 is MNHNS and CDR2 SASEGT. The CDR3 sequence: CASSRTREGNYGYTF. The CDR3 DNA follows: TGTGCCAGCTCGAGAACCAGGGAGGGGAACTATGGCTACACCTTC.

Here the CDR3 DNA reads TGTGCCAGCAGCGTAGCTATAAGACAGGGCCCAAACACCATATATTTT. This encodes CASSVAIRQGPNTIYF. This chain uses TRBV9 with TRBJ1-3; 7 bases fit TRBD1. CDR1 and CDR2 from the germline V gene are SGDLS and YYNGEE. CDR3 size: 16 residues. J was trimmed by 6 bases and V by 0 bases; bases with no gene match: 9.

The V gene is TRBV28, the J gene TRBJ1-1, with no clear D. Germline CDR1 is MDHEN and CDR2 is SYDVKM. V lost 7 bases, J lost 3 bases, and 18 bases lay in between. The CDR3 runs to 15 residues. Here the CDR3 reads CASTLTVGRDTEAFF. CDR3 bases: TGTGCCAGCACTCTAACAGTAGGGAGAGACACTGAAGCTTTCTTT.

The chain has TRBV7-9 and TRBJ2-1, with D possibly TRBD1 on 6 matching bases. The CDR3 runs to 14 residues. The V end lost 4 bases, the J end lost 5 bases, and 12 bases lay between the germline ends. From germline, CDR1 is SEHNR and CDR2 FQNEAQ (reference sequence). CDR3 protein: CASSYNQGNNEQFF. CDR3 nucleotides: TGTGCCAGCAGCTACAATCAGGGGAACAATGAGCAGTTCTTC.

The chain recombines TRBV5-1 with TRBJ2-1, with TRBD2 matching over 11 bases. V shed 4 bases and J 12 bases; nucleotides not matched to a gene: 12. CDR1 and CDR2 (germline): SGHRS, YFSETQ. The CDR3 length is 15 residues. The CDR3 protein is CASSALAGGNVRQFF. CDR3 in DNA: TGCGCCAGCAGCGCCCTAGCGGGGGGAAATGTCAGGCAGTTCTTC.

This clone was counted a single time. The chain recombines TRBV7-9 with TRBJ2-7; TRBD1 agrees at 8 bases. Germline V lookup: CDR1 SEHNR, CDR2 FQNEAQ (reference sequence). With V trimmed by 4 bases and J by 5 bases, 7 bases remained unmatched. This CDR3 contains 14 residues. The CDR3 loop is CASSSRGLGNEQYF. CDR3 nucleotide sequence: TGTGCCAGCAGCTCCAGGGGGCTGGGTAACGAGCAGTACTTC.

The chain links TRBV18 to TRBJ1-5, with a possible D match to TRBD1 (6 bases). This CDR3 region has 14 residues. The V end lost 3 bases, the J end lost 4 bases, and 10 bases lay between the germline ends. Germline lookup yields CDR1 KGHSH and CDR2 LQKENI. CDR3 bases: TGTGCCAGCTCACCGGTACAGGGTAATCAGCCCCAGCATTTT. Protein: CASSPVQGNQPQHF.

The chain combines TRBV19 with TRBJ2-5, with 8 bases aligning to TRBD2. Germline CDR1 is LNHDA and CDR2 is SQIVND (reference sequence). J gave up 4 bases and V 4 bases, and 8 bases lay outside the gene matches. The CDR3 is 15 amino acids. Here the CDR3 DNA reads TGTGCCAGTAGTAGGACTAGCATTTCGGGAGAGACCCAGTACTTC. Translated, it gives CASSRTSISGETQYF.

The J gene is TRBJ2-7, the V gene TRBV28, with 8 bases fitting TRBD1. Germline CDR1 and CDR2: MDHEN and SYDVKM. The junction had 4 bases not matched to a gene; V was cut back by 6 bases and J by 9 bases. CDR3 length: 11 amino acids. CDR3 DNA sequence: TGTGCCAGCAGCAGGACAGGGAGGCAGTACTTC. It encodes CASSRTGRQYF.

This chain links TRBV30 with TRBJ2-1; D possibly matches TRBD1 or TRBD2 (5 bases each). V shed 0 bases and J shed 1 base, with 19 bases lying between them. The CDR3 extends over 18 amino acids. Germline lookup yields CDR1 GTSNPN and CDR2 SVGIG (reference sequence). This CDR3 reads CAWSVRDAVRGSYNEQFF. The CDR3 DNA is TGTGCCTGGAGTGTAAGGGACGCAGTCCGAGGATCCTACAATGAGCAGTTCTTC.

The chain carries TRBV5-4 and TRBJ2-5; no reliable D call. Trimming stripped 3 bases from V and 5 bases from J, with 11 bases between. CDR1 is SGHNT, CDR2 YYREEE, per germline (reference sequence). The length of the CDR3 is 13 residues. The CDR3 nucleotides are TGTGCCAGCAGCTACCACGACGGGGAGACCCAGTACTTC. It encodes CASSYHDGETQYF.

This clone was seen a few times. This chain links TRBV7-9 with TRBJ2-1; D is possibly TRBD1 (5 bases). Trimming left V 6 bases short and J 0 bases short, with 15 bases between. Germline values: CDR1 SEHNR, CDR2 FQNEAQ (reference sequence). The CDR3 is made up of 16 amino acids. The CDR3: CASRSLRVSSYNEQFF. The CDR3 DNA is TGTGCCAGCAGATCACTCAGGGTTAGCTCCTACAATGAGCAGTTCTTC.

The rearrangement uses TRBV29-1 and TRBJ1-1, with no clear D. Germline CDR1 reads SQVTM; CDR2 reads ANQGSEA. V shed 7 bases and J shed 7 bases, with 13 bases lying between them. The CDR3 has 11 amino acids. The CDR3 loop is CSASDAGEAFF. The CDR3 region has the DNA TGCAGCGCCTCCGACGCGGGTGAAGCTTTCTTT. Full variable domain (remainder filled in from reference TRBV29-1 and TRBJ1-1): SAVISQKPSRDICQRGTSLTIQCQVDSQVTMMFWYRQQPGQSLTLIATANQGSEATYESGFVIDKFPISRPNLTFSTLTVSNMSPEDSSIYLCSASDAGEAFFGQGTRLTVV.

The chain links TRBV30 to TRBJ1-1; D perhaps matches TRBD1 (6 bases). Trimming took off 3 bases at V and 2 bases at J, with 10 bases between the two ends. CDR1 is GTSNPN, CDR2 SVGIG, per germline (reference sequence). The CDR3 runs to 13 residues. The CDR3 sequence: CAWREQGNTEAFF. Here the CDR3 DNA reads TGTGCCTGGAGGGAACAGGGAAACACTGAAGCTTTCTTT.

J is TRBJ2-3 and V is TRBV7-2, with 7 bases identical to TRBD2. V was pared by 0 bases and J by 5 bases, with 5 bases of the junction left unmatched. This CDR3 contains 15 residues. Per germline, CDR1 SGHTA and CDR2 FQGNSA. CDR3 sequence: CASSLASGGRDTQYF. DNA of the CDR3: TGTGCCAGCAGCTTAGCTTCGGGGGGAAGAGATACGCAGTATTTT.

The DNA of the CDR3 is TGTGCCAGCAGCCGTCAGATGGACACTGAAGCTTTCTTT. Translating it yields CASSRQMDTEAFF. The genes are TRBV7-9 and TRBJ1-1, with D unclear. Trimming stripped 5 bases from V and 3 bases from J, with 10 bases between. Germline CDR1 is SEHNR and CDR2 is FQNEAQ (reference sequence). The CDR3 runs 13 residues.

The genes are TRBV18 and TRBJ2-4; D gene ambiguous. Germline CDR1 reads KGHSH; CDR2 reads LQKENI. The CDR3 length is 14 residues. The V and J ends lost 3 bases and 6 bases respectively, with 12 bases between them. This chain's CDR3 is CASSPNFGLNIQYF. For the CDR3, the DNA is TGTGCCAGCTCACCGAATTTTGGGTTAAACATTCAGTACTTC.

The V and J genes are TRBV6-1 and TRBJ1-1; tentatively, D is TRBD1 (5 bases). The CDR3 totals 15 residues. The germline V and J ends were trimmed by 1 base and 1 base, with 10 bases remaining between them. Germline CDR1 reads MNHNS; CDR2 reads SASEGT. The CDR3 sequence is CASSEEMGGNTEAFF. The CDR3 DNA sequence: TGTGCCAGCAGTGAAGAAATGGGGGGGAACACTGAAGCTTTCTTT.

The rearrangement links TRBV11-2 to TRBJ1-3; D gene ambiguous. The CDR3 runs 16 residues. CDR1 is SGHAT and CDR2 is FQNNGV in the germline V gene. Deletions cut 0 bases from V and 0 bases from J, with 9 bases between. CDR3: CASSLEGGNSGNTIYF. DNA for the CDR3: TGTGCCAGCAGCTTAGAGGGCGGGAACTCTGGAAACACCATATATTTT.

J is TRBJ2-1 and V is TRBV7-3, with D maybe TRBD1 (6 bases). This CDR3 comprises 13 residues. The V end lost 2 bases, the J end lost 6 bases, and 8 bases lay between the germline ends. Germline CDR1 is SGHTA and CDR2 is FQGTGA. The CDR3, as DNA: TGTGCCAGCAGCTTATACAGGGCCAATGAGCAGTTCTTC. Encoded protein: CASSLYRANEQFF.

The rearrangement joins TRBV7-9 to TRBJ2-2; no reliable D call. Looked up from germline, CDR1 is SEHNR and CDR2 is FQNEAQ (reference sequence). The CDR3 runs 12 residues. The ends were cut back, 4 bases at V and 8 bases at J, with 8 bases in the middle. The CDR3 region has the DNA TGTGCCAGCAGCTCCATAGCAGGGGAGCTGTTTTTT. Encoded protein: CASSSIAGELFF.

This chain joins TRBV30 and TRBJ1-1, with a tentative D call TRBD1 (5 bases). CDR3 size: 12 residues. The V gene lost 6 bases and the J gene lost 3 bases, with 11 bases spanning the gap. The V gene's germline CDR1 is GTSNPN and CDR2 SVGIG (reference sequence). The CDR3 DNA follows: TGTGCCTGCATTCCGGGACACACTGAAGCTTTCTTT. Amino acid sequence: CACIPGHTEAFF. Variable domain in full (rest from reference TRBV30 and TRBJ1-1): SQTIHQWPATLVQPVGSPLSLECTVEGTSNPNLYWYRQAAGRGLQLLFYSVGIGQISSEVPQNLSASRPQDRQFILSSKKLLLSDSGFYLCACIPGHTEAFFGQGTRLTVV.